This is a list of T cell receptor beta chains from one sample in a study of CD4 T cells in relation to SARS-CoV-2 and coronaviruses. TCRdb's table, derived via immunoSEQ multiplex PCR, lists solely in-frame clones and lacks some. The table includes 20,000 or so clones, about 80% detected once. Their antigen targets remain unknown. Source material: CD4+ T cells from PBMCs, cultured in vitro. Receptor source: a human donor in good health. Each CDR3 is given with its conserved first and last residue. Expanded clones are given a class, and other clones once, few, many or no size at all.

>TRBV5-1|few|TRBJ1-1
CASSLGGNTEAFF
>TRBV7-9|once|TRBJ2-6
CASSSEGVRANVLTF
>TRBV7-2|-|TRBJ2-1
CASSRDGSYNEQFF
>TRBV2|-|TRBJ2-3
CASTEFTDTQYF
>TRBV24-1|-|TRBJ2-3
CATSDGDRVAETQYF
>TRBV30|-|TRBJ1-1
CAWSGRGDTEAFF
>TRBV3-1/TRBV3-2|-|TRBJ2-6
CASSLATGSGANVLTF
>TRBV10-3|-|TRBJ2-2
CAISESVTGELFF
>TRBV12-1|once|TRBJ1-5
CASSHGDRFNQPQHF
>TRBV12-3/TRBV12-4|-|TRBJ2-7
CASSLSHYEQYF
>TRBV6-5|-|TRBJ2-5
CASSYMAGGGETQYF
>TRBV9|few|TRBJ1-1
CASSPNLGQPLKSFF
>TRBV19|once|TRBJ2-5
CASSPQGLWETQYF
>TRBV5-5|-|TRBJ2-3
CASSLLAGGPDTQYF
>TRBV19|-|TRBJ1-1
CASSENRENTEAFF
>TRBV30|-|TRBJ2-7
CAWSVRYGGGVGYEQYF
>TRBV7-9|-|TRBJ2-1
CASSFPPYEQFF
>TRBV12-3/TRBV12-4|-|TRBJ2-7
CASSFGPPEQYF
>TRBV7-2|-|TRBJ2-1
CASSLVGNEQFF
>TRBV2|-|TRBJ1-1
CASRRGDTEAFF